This T cell receptor (beta chain) stems from a study of siplizumab effects on memory and regulatory T cells. Produced via immunoSEQ multiplex PCR; TCRdb's table is partial and in-frame only. The sample carries approximately 98,000 clones, about 93% recorded once. V was pared by 5 bases and J by 8 bases, with 12 bases between. The length of the CDR3 is 12 residues. Germline loops: CDR1 SGHVS, CDR2 FQNEAQ. The TCR sequence derives from a human donor in good health. The sequencing input was non-Treg CD4+ T cells sorted from blood. V gene TRBV7-8 combines with J gene TRBJ1-2; no clear D. The CDR3 loop reads CASSTDPRGYTF. The CDR3 nucleotides read TGTGCCAGCAGCACGGACCCCCGGGGCTACACCTTC.